This TCR beta chain was sequenced in a study of blood T cells in healthy people across ages. General study points: No one knew whether donors had CMV, which possibly confounded expanded clonotype changes. Age showed a roughly linear inverse relationship with TCR beta diversity per million T cells.

Worth noting for this clonotype: Its antigen is as yet unknown.

Trimming at V came to 5 bases and at J to 4 bases, leaving 10 bases not matched to a gene. The germline V gene has CDR1 LGHNA and CDR2 YNFKEQ. The CDR3 contains 16 residues. Next came a second PCR, run for roughly 6 to 11 cycles, which used a sample-barcoded 5' primer along with a J-beta primer mix. One entry per CDR3 protein results from TCRdb running MiXCR on the 5' RACE reads. The table includes about 1.4 million distinct CDR3 sequences, approximately 63% detected once. This TCR was recovered from a man younger than 35 in good health. This rearrangement joins TRBV4-2 to TRBJ1-3, with 8 bases fitting TRBD1. Sequencing used blood. The CDR3 spells CASSSPGTGWGNTIYF. The CDR3 region has the DNA TGTGCCAGCAGCTCCCCGGGGACAGGTTGGGGAAACACCATATATTTT.